A single T cell receptor (beta chain) is shown here with its context. It lacks a known antigen. No base-level quality is on record; no much larger clone is a single base apart. The sample originates from a study of T cell responses to AZD1222 COVID-19 vaccine (dated by TCRdb to the early 2020s). In terms of the full investigation: AZD1222 recipients whose second dose came at about 4 weeks and those whose second dose came at about 12 weeks were combined into one group, since spike-specific TCR depth and breadth did not differ between the two schedules. A total of approximately 240 trial participants underwent TCR sequencing, of whom around 200 received two doses of AZD1222 and roughly 25 received two doses of the MenACWY control vaccine. Trial participants were enrolled by age into subgroups of 18-55, 56-69 and 70-plus years, and roughly 150, 30 and 60 TCR-sequenced participants, respectively, were included in these subgroups. What the study reported, not specific to this receptor: The whole spike protein was spanned by vaccine-associated CD4 TCRs, and dominant responses were seen in regions 160-218 and 743-854. The 56-69-year group was small, and its depth increase did not reach significance, likely because of low power. Spike-specific TCR breadth and depth rose significantly after two AZD1222 doses compared with day 0 and with MenACWY recipients. Because no day 14 peak-response samples were available, the repertoires could be characterized only after the peak T cell response. Epitopes outside the regions mutated in the B.1.351 and B.1.1.7 variants were reportedly recognized by nearly half of the unique spike-specific TCRs. Most participants were white British and females outnumbered males, and the authors suggested that clonal diversity may have been underestimated. Conclusions about previously exposed vaccinees are limited because only a handful of AZD1222 recipients were SARS-CoV-2 seropositive at baseline.

From its cysteine to its phenylalanine, the CDR3 spans 16 amino acids. The only DNA kept is the CDR3, 48 bases in frame from the first base. The label giving this sample's time point can be read as: baseline before first vaccination. Samples from vaccinated people were obtained from the UK trials COV001 and COV002, which included a single-blind randomized controlled phase 2/3 trial of AZD1222 (ChAdOx1 nCoV-19) in healthy adults. For TCRbeta chain sequencing, PBMC samples from trial participants were taken at day 0 and at day 28 after the second dose. The CDR3 regions of human TCRbeta chains were subjected to immunosequencing. Processing in the source paper ran as follows. Repertoire TCRs were matched against a reference library of SARS-CoV-2-specific TCRs generated with the MIRA antigen-specificity platform. Breadth was defined as the fraction of unique TCRs that were SARS-CoV-2-associated. Depth was defined as the fraction of total T cells that were SARS-CoV-2-associated. Using the MIRA data, each spike-specific TCR was assigned both to the spike region to which the TCR was reactive and to a CD4 or CD8 class. Log10-transformed breadth and depth values were compared by one-way ANOVA with Sidak's multiple comparisons tests. TCRdb mirrors the immuneACCESS table, restricted to in-frame sequences. Some clones are absent from its copies; in checked studies, under half trace to an unresolved V gene, and the reason for the others is unknown. V and J calls and clone size are given by that table; D and trimming were obtained from the DNA. In this sample the table shows roughly 66,000 clones, roughly 84% of which occur a single time. The leading ten clones occupy approximately 7.4% of the sample.

The sequenced sample was peripheral blood, obtained on day 0 of AZD1222 vaccination. The clonotype originates from an adult in good health. The V gene is TRBV12-1 and the J gene is TRBJ2-1; TRBD1 is taken as the D call from the table, unchecked against the DNA. TRBV12-1 is a known pseudogene. Read as DNA, the sequence is TGTGCCAGCAGCTCCTCCTTTCTGGGCAGGGGGGATGAGCAGTTCTTC. Translated, it gives CASSSSFLGRGDEQFF.